This paragraph covers one TCR beta chain sequence. Its target is unknown. The study included ophthalmopathy patients with Clinical Activity Score at least 3, NOSPECS grade at least 4 and duration under 3 months. The data were taken from a study of T cells in Graves' hyperthyroidism and ophthalmopathy. About the research overall: Sampling of peripheral blood happened at initial diagnosis, prior to any treatment.

Whole-study results and caveats: Peripheral blood also featured most of the thyroid clonotypes expanded above 0.001.

CDR1 and CDR2 (germline): MDHEN, SYDVKM. The V and J ends lost 6 bases and 11 bases, in that order; junction bases with no gene match: 19. This CDR3 is 16 amino acids long. TCR beta CDR3 sequences were amplified from RNA transcripts. In the first-round RT-PCR of the TCR CDR3, the HTBI primer set was used. Using its own MiXCR run on the multiplex PCR reads, TCRdb lists one record per CDR3 protein. The table shows some 550,000 distinct CDR3 sequences, with roughly 16% occurring only once. The receptor comes from a middle-aged woman with Graves' ophthalmopathy. The sequencing sample was made of blood. This chain joins TRBV28 and TRBJ2-5, with TRBD1 matching over 9 bases. CDR3 bases: TGTGCCAGCAGCATTTTGACCGGGACAGGGCCCCCCGGACAGTACTTC. Residues: CASSILTGTGPPGQYF.